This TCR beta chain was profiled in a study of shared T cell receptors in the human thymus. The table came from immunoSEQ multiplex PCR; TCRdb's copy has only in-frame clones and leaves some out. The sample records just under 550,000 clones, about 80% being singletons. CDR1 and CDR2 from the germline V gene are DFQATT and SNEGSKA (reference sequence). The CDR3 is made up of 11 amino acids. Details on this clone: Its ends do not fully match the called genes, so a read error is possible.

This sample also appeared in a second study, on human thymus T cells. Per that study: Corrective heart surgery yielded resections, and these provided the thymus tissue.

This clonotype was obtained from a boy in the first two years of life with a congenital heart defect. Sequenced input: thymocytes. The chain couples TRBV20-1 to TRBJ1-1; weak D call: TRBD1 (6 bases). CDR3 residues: CSARKRAGVMF. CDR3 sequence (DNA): TGCAGTGCTAGAAAAAGGGCAGGGGTAATGTTT.